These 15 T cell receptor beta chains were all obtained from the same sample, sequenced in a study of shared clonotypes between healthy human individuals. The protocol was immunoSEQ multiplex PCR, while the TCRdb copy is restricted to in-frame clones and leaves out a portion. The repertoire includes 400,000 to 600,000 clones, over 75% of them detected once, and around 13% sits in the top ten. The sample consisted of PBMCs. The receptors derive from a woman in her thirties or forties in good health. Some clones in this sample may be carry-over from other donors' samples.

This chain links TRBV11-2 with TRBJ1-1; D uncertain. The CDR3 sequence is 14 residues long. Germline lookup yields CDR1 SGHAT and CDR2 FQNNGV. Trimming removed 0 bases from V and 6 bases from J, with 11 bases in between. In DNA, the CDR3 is TGTGCCAGCAGCTTAGACCTGGGTCGGGCTGAAGCTTTCTTT. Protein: CASSLDLGRAEAFF.

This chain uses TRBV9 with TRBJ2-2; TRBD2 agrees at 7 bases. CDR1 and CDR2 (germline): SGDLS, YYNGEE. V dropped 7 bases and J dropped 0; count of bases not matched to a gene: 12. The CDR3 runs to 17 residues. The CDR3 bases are TGTGCCAGCGCTTGGTCCTCCGGGGGGTCGAACACCGGGGAGCTGTTTTTT. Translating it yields CASAWSSGGSNTGELFF.

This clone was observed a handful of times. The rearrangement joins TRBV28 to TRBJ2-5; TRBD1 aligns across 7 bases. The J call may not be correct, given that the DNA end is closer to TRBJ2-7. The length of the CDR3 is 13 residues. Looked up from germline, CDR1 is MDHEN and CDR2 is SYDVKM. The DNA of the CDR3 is TGTGCCAGCGGCCGACAGGGACCCTACGAGCAGTACTTC. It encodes CASGRQGPYEQYF.

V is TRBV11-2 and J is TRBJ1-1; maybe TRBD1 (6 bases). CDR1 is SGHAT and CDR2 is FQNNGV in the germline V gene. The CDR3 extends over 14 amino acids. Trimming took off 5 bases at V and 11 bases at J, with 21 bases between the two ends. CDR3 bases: TGTGCCAGCAGCCCCGAAGTGGGGGCGCGGGGTGCTTTCTTT. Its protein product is CASSPEVGARGAFF.

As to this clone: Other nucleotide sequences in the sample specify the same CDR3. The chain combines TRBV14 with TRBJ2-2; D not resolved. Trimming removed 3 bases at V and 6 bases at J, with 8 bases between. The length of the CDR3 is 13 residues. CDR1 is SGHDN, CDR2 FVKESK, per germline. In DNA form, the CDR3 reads TGTGCCAGCAGCCAGGTTCGGGCCGGGGAGCTGTTTTTT. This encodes CASSQVRAGELFF.

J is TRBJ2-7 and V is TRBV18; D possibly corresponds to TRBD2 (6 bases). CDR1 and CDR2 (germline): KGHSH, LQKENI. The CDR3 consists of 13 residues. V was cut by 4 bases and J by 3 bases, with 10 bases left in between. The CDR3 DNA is TGTGCCAGCTCACGAGCGGGTGGCTACGAGCAGTACTTC. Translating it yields CASSRAGGYEQYF.

The DNA for the CDR3 is TGTGCCAGCAGCAACCCGGGGGGGCGATCCAAAAACATTCAGTACTTC. It translates to CASSNPGGRSKNIQYF. V and J are TRBV2 and TRBJ2-4; 8 bases match TRBD2. V lost 6 bases, J lost 2 bases, and 9 bases stayed unmatched. Germline CDR1 is SNHLY and CDR2 is FYNNEI. The length of the CDR3 is 16 residues.

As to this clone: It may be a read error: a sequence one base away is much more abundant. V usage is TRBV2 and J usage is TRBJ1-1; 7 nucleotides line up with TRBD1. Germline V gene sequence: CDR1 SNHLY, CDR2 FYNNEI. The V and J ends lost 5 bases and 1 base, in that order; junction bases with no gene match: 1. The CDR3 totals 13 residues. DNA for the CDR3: TGTGCCAGCAGTACAGGGGAGAACACTGAAGCTTTCTTT. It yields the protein CASSTGENTEAFF. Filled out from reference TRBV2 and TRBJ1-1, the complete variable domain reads EPEVTQTPSHQVTQMGQEVILRCVPISNHLYFYWYRQILGQKVEFLVSFYNNEISEKSEIFDDQFSVERPDGSNFTLKIRSTKLEDSAMYFCASSTGENTEAFFGQGTRLTVV.

The CDR3 spells CASSDRGEGTGELFF. CDR3 DNA: TGTGCCAGCAGCGACAGGGGGGAAGGCACCGGGGAGCTGTTTTTT. The genes are TRBV6-4 and TRBJ2-2, with 9 bases lining up with TRBD1. CDR1 is MRHNA and CDR2 is SNTAGT in the germline V gene. J lost 4 bases, V lost 6 bases, and 6 bases had no gene match. This CDR3 is built from 15 residues.

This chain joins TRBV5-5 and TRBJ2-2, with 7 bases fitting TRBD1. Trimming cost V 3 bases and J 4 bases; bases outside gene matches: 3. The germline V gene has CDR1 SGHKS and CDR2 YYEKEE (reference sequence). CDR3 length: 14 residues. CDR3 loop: CASSSSGGTGELFF. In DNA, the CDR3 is TGTGCCAGCAGCTCATCAGGGGGCACCGGGGAGCTGTTTTTT.

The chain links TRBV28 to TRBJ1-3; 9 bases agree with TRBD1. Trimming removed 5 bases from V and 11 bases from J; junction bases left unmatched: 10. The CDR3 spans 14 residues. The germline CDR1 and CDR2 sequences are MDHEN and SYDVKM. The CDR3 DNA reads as TGTGCCAGCAGTCAAACAGGGGGCGGAATCTCCATATATTTT. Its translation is CASSQTGGGISIYF. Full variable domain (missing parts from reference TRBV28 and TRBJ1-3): DVKVTQSSRYLVKRTGEKVFLECVQDMDHENMFWYRQDPGLGLRLIYFSYDVKMKEKGDIPEGYSVSREKKERFSLILESASTNQTSMYLCASSQTGGGISIYFGEGSWLTVV.

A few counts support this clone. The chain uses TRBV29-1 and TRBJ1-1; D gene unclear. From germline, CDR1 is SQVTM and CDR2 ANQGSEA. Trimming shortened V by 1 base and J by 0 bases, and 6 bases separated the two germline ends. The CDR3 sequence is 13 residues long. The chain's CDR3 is CSVEGQMNTEAFF. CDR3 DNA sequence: TGCAGCGTTGAAGGGCAGATGAACACTGAAGCTTTCTTT.

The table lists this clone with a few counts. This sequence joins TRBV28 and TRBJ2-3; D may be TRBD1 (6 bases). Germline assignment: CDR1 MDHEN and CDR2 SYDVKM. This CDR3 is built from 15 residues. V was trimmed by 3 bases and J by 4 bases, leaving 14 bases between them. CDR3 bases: TGTGCCAGCAGTTTTGGGGGCCTGAGAGCAGATACGCAGTATTTT. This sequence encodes CASSFGGLRADTQYF.

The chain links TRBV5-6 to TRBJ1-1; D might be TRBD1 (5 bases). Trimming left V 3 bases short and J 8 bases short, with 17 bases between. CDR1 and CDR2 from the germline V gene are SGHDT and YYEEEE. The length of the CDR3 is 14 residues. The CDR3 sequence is CASSWAGRGSEAFF. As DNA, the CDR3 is TGTGCCAGCAGCTGGGCAGGGAGGGGCAGCGAAGCTTTCTTT.

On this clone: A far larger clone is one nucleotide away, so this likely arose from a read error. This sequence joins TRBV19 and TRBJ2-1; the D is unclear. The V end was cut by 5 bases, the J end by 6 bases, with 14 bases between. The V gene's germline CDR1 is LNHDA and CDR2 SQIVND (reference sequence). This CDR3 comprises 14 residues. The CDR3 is CASSALQQSNEQFF. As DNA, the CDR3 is TGTGCCAGTAGTGCGTTGCAGCAGAGCAATGAGCAGTTCTTC.